Detailed here is one T cell receptor (beta chain). The antigen remains unidentified. This sample was included in a study of post-analysis software for immune sequencing data. Study in general: Patients had relapsing-remitting, secondary progressive or progressive-relapsing multiple sclerosis; some lacked subtype.

Study results and limitations: Versus controls, multiple sclerosis patients showed significantly lower diversity (normalized Chao1). Included in a set of roughly five TRBV segments more frequent in patients than controls were TRBV5-6, TRBV5-1 and TRBV20-1.

TCR beta cDNA libraries included unique molecular identifiers. Yield was roughly 0.5 million cDNA molecules from around 1 to 9.1 million T cells. TCRdb itself ran the PCR reads through MiXCR, one entry per CDR3 protein. The sample yields a few hundred thousand distinct CDR3 sequences, around 40% seen once. Germline values: CDR1 SGHDN, CDR2 FVKESK. With V trimmed by 0 bases and J by 4 bases, 14 bases remained unmatched. The CDR3 loop spans 18 amino acids. The source is a girl between 10 and 17 years old with multiple sclerosis. The sample taken for sequencing was blood. This chain joins TRBV14 and TRBJ1-1; 7 bases agree with TRBD1. CDR3 DNA: TGTGCCAGCAGCCAAGATCGCCCGGACAGGCAGATAATCACTGAAGCTTTCTTT. Translated, it gives CASSQDRPDRQIITEAFF.